This TCR beta chain was identified during a study of blood T cell repertoires in COVID-19. The wider study: PBMCs, B-cell-depleted T cells, or T cells were the source of the cDNA or gDNA that made up the material.

The table came from immunoSEQ multiplex PCR; TCRdb's copy has only in-frame clones and leaves some out. The profile shows about 360,000 clones, 75% to 90% of them singletons. While infection was still active, Seattle patients were enrolled and then followed longitudinally. The J segment lost 5 bases and the V segment lost 4 bases, leaving 5 bases of the junction unmatched. Germline V gene sequence: CDR1 SGHNT, CDR2 YENEEA. The CDR3 loop spans 16 amino acids. Sequencing used peripheral blood. The origin of this receptor is a woman aged 55-70 years with COVID-19, enrolled during active disease. The chain employs TRBV11-3 and TRBJ2-5, with 15 bases lining up with TRBD2. The CDR3 protein is CASSSGLAGGPETQYF. The CDR3 DNA reads TGTGCCAGCAGCTCCGGACTAGCGGGGGGGCCTGAGACCCAGTACTTC.